This TCR beta chain was found in a study of PD-L1 blockade in urothelial cancer. About the research overall: Samples came from 3 weeks, at the second dose, and 6 weeks into treatment.

Time point defined: peripheral blood 6 weeks after treatment start. Some clones are missing from TCRdb's copy, which holds only in-frame ones; the method was immunoSEQ multiplex PCR. The sample lists 46,000 or so clones; around 85% were seen once. The sequencing used PBMCs, collected around atezolizumab (anti-PD-L1) treatment. The receptor comes from a man aged 55 to 70 with urothelial cancer.

The CDR3 reads CASSVDVDRATGEQYF. The CDR3 DNA reads TGTGCCAGCAGCGTAGACGTCGACAGGGCGACCGGGGAGCAGTACTTC. The V call is TRBV9, the J call TRBJ2-7; 7 positions match TRBD1. With V trimmed by 0 bases and J by 7 bases, 13 bases remained unmatched. The CDR3 loop spans 16 amino acids. Germline lookup yields CDR1 SGDLS and CDR2 YYNGEE.